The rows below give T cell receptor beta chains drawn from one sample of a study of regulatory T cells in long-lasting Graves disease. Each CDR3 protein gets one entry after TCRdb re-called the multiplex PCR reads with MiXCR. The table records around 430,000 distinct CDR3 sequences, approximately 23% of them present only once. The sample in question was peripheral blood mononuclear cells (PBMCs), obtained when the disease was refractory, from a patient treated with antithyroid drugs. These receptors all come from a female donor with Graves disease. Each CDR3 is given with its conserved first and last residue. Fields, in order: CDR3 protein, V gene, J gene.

CDR3 protein: CAIRRGGETYEQYF
V gene: TRBV10-3
J gene: TRBJ2-7

CDR3 protein: CASKRDGYTF
V gene: TRBV19
J gene: TRBJ1-2

CDR3 protein: CASSQAGGFYGYTF
V gene: TRBV2
J gene: TRBJ1-2

CDR3 protein: CAWSGPGLETQYF
V gene: TRBV30
J gene: TRBJ2-5

CDR3 protein: CASSVGTGRPYEQYF
V gene: TRBV6-1
J gene: TRBJ2-7

CDR3 protein: CATSEGGQGAYTGELFF
V gene: TRBV24-1
J gene: TRBJ2-2

CDR3 protein: CASSRVSYNSPLHF
V gene: TRBV12-3/TRBV12-4
J gene: TRBJ1-6

CDR3 protein: CASSFSPGKTYEQYF
V gene: TRBV28
J gene: TRBJ2-7

CDR3 protein: CASSLGTSNYGYTF
V gene: TRBV4-1
J gene: TRBJ1-2

CDR3 protein: CASSHLGTDRGYTF
V gene: TRBV4-1
J gene: TRBJ1-2

CDR3 protein: CAWSELSYEQYF
V gene: TRBV30
J gene: TRBJ2-7

CDR3 protein: CASSTPGHRSSYEQYF
V gene: TRBV28
J gene: TRBJ2-7

CDR3 protein: CASSIEAGGAETQYF
V gene: TRBV19
J gene: TRBJ2-5

CDR3 protein: CASSHVGLAGLKSGANVLTF
V gene: TRBV4-1
J gene: TRBJ2-6

CDR3 protein: CAITSGQGTYEQYF
V gene: TRBV10-3
J gene: TRBJ2-7

CDR3 protein: CASSYRRLAGGHHEQYF
V gene: TRBV6-2/TRBV6-3
J gene: TRBJ2-7

CDR3 protein: CASGQSPGYTF
V gene: TRBV30
J gene: TRBJ1-2

CDR3 protein: CASSLTGQVYEQYF
V gene: TRBV7-3
J gene: TRBJ2-7

CDR3 protein: CASSYRDSTNEKLFF
V gene: TRBV6-5
J gene: TRBJ1-4

CDR3 protein: CAAGGFDQPQHF
V gene: TRBV30
J gene: TRBJ1-5

CDR3 protein: CASSLTKGQEGSNQPQHF
V gene: TRBV7-8
J gene: TRBJ1-5

CDR3 protein: CASSYGTLRETQYF
V gene: TRBV5-6
J gene: TRBJ2-5

CDR3 protein: CASSEGGGANQPQHF
V gene: TRBV2
J gene: TRBJ1-5

CDR3 protein: CASSLTTGGTYEQYF
V gene: TRBV13
J gene: TRBJ2-7

CDR3 protein: CASSPGTSGTLGETQYF
V gene: TRBV6-1
J gene: TRBJ2-5

CDR3 protein: CASGPSVTF
V gene: TRBV12-3/TRBV12-4
J gene: TRBJ1-2

CDR3 protein: CASSVTGLYEQYF
V gene: TRBV9
J gene: TRBJ2-7